This T cell receptor (beta chain) stems from a study of blood T cell repertoires in COVID-19. Study at large: From T cells, B-cell-depleted T cells, or PBMCs came the material, which was cDNA or gDNA.

Germline lookup yields CDR1 SGHRS and CDR2 YFSETQ. The CDR3 runs 18 residues. The J segment lost 4 bases and the V segment lost 3 bases, leaving 13 bases of the junction unmatched. Assay: immunoSEQ multiplex PCR; the TCRdb copy retains only in-frame clones and omits some. The sample lists approximately 100,000 clones, more than 60% occurring once. The rearrangement links TRBV5-1 to TRBJ1-2; 12 bases match TRBD1. The clonotype was recovered from an older man with active or convalescent COVID-19. The specimen was peripheral blood. The DNA of the CDR3 is TGCGCCAGCAGCTCTACGCCGGGACAGGGGGCGTTTTCCTATGGCTACACCTTC. Translating gives CASSSTPGQGAFSYGYTF.